This T cell receptor beta chain originates from a study of blood T cells in healthy people across ages. Study outcomes and limitations: Per-million-T-cell TCR beta diversity fell roughly linearly with age. No conclusive comparison of naive versus antigen-experienced cells was possible with unsorted PBMCs.

Primed by a sample-barcoded 5' primer and a J-beta primer mix, a second PCR proceeded for about 7 to 11 cycles. Per-sample output comprised a minimum of 2.5 million paired-end reads containing CDR3. TCRdb re-called the 5' RACE reads through MiXCR, storing one row per CDR3 protein. The repertoire holds some 900,000 distinct CDR3 sequences, with 25% to 35% as singletons. This clonotype was detected ten times or more. The antigen is not known. V lost 4 bases, J lost 7 bases, and 11 bases lay in between. CDR1 SGHTA and CDR2 FQGNSA come from the germline V gene. The CDR3 has 13 amino acids. Approximately 10 milliliters was the volume of peripheral blood drawn from each donor.

This receptor was identified in a woman over 75 in good health. Sequencing used blood. This sequence joins TRBV7-2 and TRBJ2-1, with D possibly being TRBD1 (5 bases). CDR3 protein: CASSSRQINEQFF. CDR3 DNA: TGTGCCAGCAGCTCGAGACAGATAAATGAGCAGTTCTTC.